Below, 16 T cell receptor beta chains from the same sample are listed, as sequenced in a study of shared clonotypes between healthy human individuals. Here immunoSEQ multiplex PCR was the method, and the copy in TCRdb shows in-frame clones only, minus some. The sample records about 550,000 clones, 95% being singletons. Naive CD8 cells were CD45RO-negative, positively selected for CCR7, excluding terminally differentiated effector memory CD45RA+ cells. Sequencing was performed on naive CD8+ T cells sorted from blood. The source is a woman aged 25-40 years in good health.

V is TRBV7-9 and J is TRBJ1-1, with D hard to call. This CDR3 spans 14 amino acids. V dropped 5 bases and J dropped 1 base, with 11 bases sitting between them. CDR1 is SEHNR, CDR2 FQNEAQ, per germline (reference sequence). The CDR3 DNA is TGTGCCAGCAGCCGACCCAGGACGAACACTGAAGCTTTCTTT. Protein: CASSRPRTNTEAFF.

In the case of this clone: Other DNA sequences in the same sample also yield this CDR3. The J gene is TRBJ1-2, the V gene TRBV9; D unresolved. V shed 0 bases and J shed 3 bases, with 6 bases lying between them. Germline values: CDR1 SGDLS, CDR2 YYNGEE. CDR3 length: 13 residues. The CDR3 DNA reads as TGTGCCAGCAGCGTAGGCGGGGACTATGGCTACACCTTC. Protein product: CASSVGGDYGYTF.

This chain uses TRBV11-2 with TRBJ1-1; perhaps TRBD1 as D (5 bases). V shed 7 bases and J shed 1 base, with 16 bases lying between them. Germline loops: CDR1 SGHAT, CDR2 FQNNGV. The CDR3 is made up of 15 amino acids. CDR3 region: CASIRGWGENTEAFF. The CDR3 DNA is TGTGCCAGCATCCGCGGGTGGGGGGAGAACACTGAAGCTTTCTTT.

The rearrangement uses TRBV10-2 and TRBJ2-7, with 7 nucleotides matching TRBD2. After removal of 6 bases from V and 6 bases from J, the junction contained 5 bases not matched to a gene. This CDR3 is 12 amino acids long. Germline loops: CDR1 WSHSY, CDR2 SAAADI. CDR3: CASRASGTEQYF. CDR3 DNA: TGCGCCAGCAGAGCCAGCGGGACCGAGCAGTACTTC.

The CDR3 is CASSEERRNNEQFF. The CDR3 region has the DNA TGTGCCAGCAGTGAAGAAAGGAGGAACAATGAGCAGTTCTTC. The V gene is TRBV6-1, the J gene TRBJ2-1; a weak D match, TRBD2 (5 bases). The CDR3 extends over 14 amino acids. V was clipped by 1 base and J by 5 bases, with 9 bases between them. The germline gives CDR1 MNHNS, CDR2 SASEGT.

J is TRBJ1-1 and V is TRBV13, with D unresolved. CDR1 is PRHDT, CDR2 FYEKMQ, per germline (reference sequence). This CDR3 spans 14 amino acids. V was shortened by 5 bases and J by 1 base, with 11 bases between the two germline ends. The CDR3, as DNA: TGTGCCAGCAGCCTTGGAGGCCCGAACACTGAAGCTTTCTTT. Its translation: CASSLGGPNTEAFF.

This clone has just one count. In DNA, the CDR3 is TGTGCCAGTTGCCCCGGGACAGCGAACTCCTACAATGAGCAGTTCTTC. Translated, it gives CASCPGTANSYNEQFF. The V and J genes are TRBV19 and TRBJ2-1, with 7 nucleotides matching TRBD1. Germline V gene lookup returns CDR1 LNHDA and CDR2 SQIVND (reference sequence). The CDR3 covers 16 residues. V shed 8 bases, J shed 0 bases, and the junction held 10 bases outside the gene matches.

The V gene is TRBV7-9, the J gene TRBJ2-3, with D possibly called TRBD1 or TRBD2 (5 bases each). The V end lost 2 bases, the J end lost 4 bases, and 13 bases lay between the germline ends. The CDR3 covers 15 residues. Germline CDR1 and CDR2: SEHNR and FQNEAQ (reference sequence). The CDR3: CASSLPMPGPDTQYF. As DNA, the CDR3 is TGTGCCAGCAGCTTACCGATGCCGGGACCAGATACGCAGTATTTT. Full variable domain (outside the CDR3, taken from reference TRBV7-9 and TRBJ2-3): DTGVSQNPRHKITKRGQNVTFRCDPISEHNRLYWYRQTLGQGPEFLTYFQNEAQLEKSRLLSDRFSAERPKGSFSTLEIQRTEQGDSAMYLCASSLPMPGPDTQYFGPGTRLTVL.

The CDR3 region has the DNA TGTGCCAGCAGTTTACTGGCAGGGCACGGCTACACCTTC. It yields the protein CASSLLAGHGYTF. This chain uses TRBV27 with TRBJ1-2, with D maybe TRBD1 (5 bases). Germline lookup yields CDR1 MNHEY and CDR2 SMNVEV (reference sequence). The CDR3 contains 13 residues. Trimming removed 2 bases at V and 8 bases at J, with 12 bases between.

V and J are TRBV28 and TRBJ2-7; 10 positions agree with TRBD2. Trimming took 4 bases from V and 2 from J; bases not matched to a gene: 5. The germline CDR1 and CDR2 sequences are MDHEN and SYDVKM. The CDR3 is made up of 15 amino acids. DNA of the CDR3: TGTGCCAGCAGTTCTCGGACTAGCGGTCCCTACGAGCAGTACTTC. As protein: CASSSRTSGPYEQYF.

The chain joins TRBV6-5 to TRBJ2-1; TRBD1 agrees at 7 bases. V trimming: 0 bases; J trimming: 0 bases; junction bases outside the gene matches: 2. Germline CDR1 is MNHEY and CDR2 is SVGAGI. CDR3 size: 16 residues. CDR3 loop: CASSYSGDSSYNEQFF. The CDR3 DNA reads TGTGCCAGCAGTTACTCGGGGGACAGCTCCTACAATGAGCAGTTCTTC.

The rearrangement links TRBV30 to TRBJ1-2; TRBD1 might be the D (5 bases). The V and J ends lost 1 base and 1 base respectively, with 13 bases between them. Looked up from germline, CDR1 is GTSNPN and CDR2 is SVGIG (reference sequence). The CDR3 has 15 amino acids. Here the CDR3 reads CAWSASGTLNYGYTF. Written as DNA, the CDR3 is TGTGCCTGGAGTGCATCCGGGACCCTTAACTATGGCTACACCTTC.

With regard to this clone: The sample contains more than one DNA sequence encoding this CDR3. J is TRBJ2-7 and V is TRBV11-2; D gene ambiguous. CDR3 size: 11 residues. Per germline, CDR1 SGHAT and CDR2 FQNNGV. V was shortened by 1 base and J by 3 bases, with 1 base between the two germline ends. The CDR3 bases are TGTGCCAGCAGCTTAGTCTACGAGCAGTACTTC. Translation gives CASSLVYEQYF. Full variable domain (outside the CDR3, taken from reference TRBV11-2 and TRBJ2-7): EAGVAQSPRYKIIEKRQSVAFWCNPISGHATLYWYQQILGQGPKLLIQFQNNGVVDDSQLPKDRFSAERLKGVDSTLKIQPAKLEDSAVYLCASSLVYEQYFGPGTRLTVT.

The chain has TRBV6-5 and TRBJ2-7, with 9 bases identical to TRBD2. Per germline, CDR1 MNHEY and CDR2 SVGAGI. V dropped 5 bases and J dropped 1; count of bases not matched to a gene: 6. CDR3 size: 15 residues. The CDR3 spells CASSPGTSPSYEQYF. CDR3 nucleotides: TGTGCCAGCAGTCCCGGGACTAGCCCTTCCTACGAGCAGTACTTC.

This chain connects TRBV4-1 to TRBJ2-5, with TRBD2 as a possible D gene (6 bases). CDR3 size: 15 residues. Trimming shortened V by 1 base and J by 3 bases, and 12 bases separated the two germline ends. Germline lookup yields CDR1 MGHRA and CDR2 YSYEKL. The DNA of the CDR3 is TGCGCCAGCAGCCAAGTCCTCGGGACTGAAGAGACCCAGTACTTC. This encodes CASSQVLGTEETQYF.

The V and J genes are TRBV28 and TRBJ2-7, with 10 bases matching TRBD2. The CDR3 runs to 16 residues. V shed 6 bases, J shed 4 bases, and the junction held 12 bases outside the gene matches. The germline CDR1 and CDR2 sequences are MDHEN and SYDVKM. The DNA of the CDR3 is TGTGCCAGCAGAGTCCTCAGCGGGACTAGCGCTTACGAGCAGTACTTC. Encoded protein: CASRVLSGTSAYEQYF.